These 23 T cell receptor beta chains were all obtained from the same sample, sequenced in a study of cytomegalovirus exposure and HLA in healthy donors. The primer mix had 60 Vbeta and 13 Jbeta primers. Libraries were prepared by immunoSEQ multiplex PCR; TCRdb keeps only in-frame clonotypes and omits some of them. The data show about 130,000 clones, about 70% seen once. Input material: PBMCs. The receptors were sampled from a woman aged 60 to 75 in good health and CMV-seropositive.

This rearrangement joins TRBV12-1 to TRBJ2-7; TRBD2 was called by the table and not checked on the DNA. TRBV12-1 is deemed a pseudogene. This CDR3 spans 14 amino acids. CDR3 sequence: CASSYRDCSYEQYF. In DNA, the CDR3 is TGTGCCAGCAGCTACCGGGACTGCTCCTACGAGCAGTACTTC.

The chain joins TRBV5-6 to TRBJ2-7, with D possibly matching TRBD1 (6 bases). V lost 4 bases, J lost 3 bases, and 11 bases lay in between. Germline V CDR1 and CDR2: SGHDT, YYEEEE. CDR3 size: 13 residues. CDR3 sequence (DNA): TGTGCCAGCAGCAGGGACACCAGCTACGAGCAGTACTTC. Protein: CASSRDTSYEQYF.

This clone was detected only a few times. The sample contains more than one DNA sequence encoding this CDR3. The genes are TRBV6-6 and TRBJ2-7; tentative D call: TRBD2 (5 bases). The CDR3 contains 12 residues. Germline CDR1 is MNHNY and CDR2 is SVGAGI (reference sequence). Trimming left V 2 bases short and J 7 bases short, with 9 bases between. The CDR3 here is CASSYGGGEQYF. In DNA, the CDR3 is TGTGCCAGCAGTTACGGTGGCGGGGAGCAGTACTTC.

The V and J genes are TRBV6-4 and TRBJ1-1; a weak D match, TRBD1 (5 bases). CDR3 size: 14 residues. The V end lost 5 bases, the J end lost 3 bases, and 13 bases lay between the germline ends. Per the germline V gene, CDR1 is MRHNA and CDR2 is SNTAGT. CDR3 region: CASSRMGGDTEAFF. The DNA for the CDR3 is TGTGCCAGCAGTCGTATGGGGGGGGACACTGAAGCTTTCTTT.

CDR3 nucleotides: TGTGCCAGCAGTGAATACGGAGCAGGGGGCTATGGCTACACCTTC. Encoded protein: CASSEYGAGGYGYTF. The chain combines TRBV6-1 with TRBJ1-2, with 7 bases that match TRBD1. Germline V CDR1 and CDR2: MNHNS, SASEGT. This CDR3 is built from 15 residues. With V trimmed by 2 bases and J by 4 bases, 7 bases remained unmatched.

The chain uses TRBV15 and TRBJ1-1; TRBD1 agrees at 10 bases. Germline loops: CDR1 LNHNV, CDR2 YYDKDF (reference sequence). The CDR3 runs to 15 residues. The J segment lost 5 bases and the V segment lost 5 bases, leaving 8 bases of the junction unmatched. The CDR3: CATSWPGQGWTEAFF. For the CDR3, the DNA is TGTGCCACCAGCTGGCCGGGACAGGGGTGGACTGAAGCTTTCTTT.

Remarks on this clone: The sample holds other DNA sequences that translate to the same CDR3. This chain links TRBV6-5 with TRBJ2-3; weak D call: TRBD2 (7 bases). The germline V gene has CDR1 MNHEY and CDR2 SVGAGI. The CDR3 loop spans 15 amino acids. V lost 5 bases and J 3 bases, leaving 15 bases between the germline ends. The CDR3 DNA is TGTGCCAGCAGTCCCCGGGGGGCAGGGACAGATACGCAGTATTTT. Translated: CASSPRGAGTDTQYF.

This chain links TRBV5-6 with TRBJ1-3, with D unclear. The CDR3 length is 12 residues. Germline V CDR1 and CDR2: SGHDT, YYEEEE. The V end was cut by 10 bases, the J end by 4 bases, with 12 bases between. The chain's CDR3 is CAPSLRGNTIYF. The CDR3 DNA sequence: TGTGCCCCCTCCCTGCGGGGAAACACCATATATTTT. Combining the CDR3 with reference TRBV5-6 and TRBJ1-3 gives the whole variable domain DAGVTQSPTHLIKTRGQQVTLRCSPKSGHDTVSWYQQALGQGPQFIFQYYEEEERQRGNFPDRFSGHQFPNYSSELNVNALLLGDSALYLCAPSLRGNTIYFGEGSWLTVV.

The chain joins TRBV6-1 to TRBJ1-5; 7 bases are shared with TRBD1. Trimming removed 7 bases from V and 5 bases from J; junction bases left unmatched: 8. The CDR3 sequence is 14 residues long. Germline V gene data show CDR1 as MNHNS and CDR2 as SASEGT. CDR3 loop: CASNWNRGDQPQHF. The CDR3 coding sequence is TGTGCCAGCAATTGGAACAGGGGTGATCAGCCCCAGCATTTT.

The chain carries TRBV11-2 and TRBJ2-3; perhaps TRBD2 as D (6 bases). There are 14 residues in the CDR3. With 3 bases removed from V and 3 bases from J, the gap between germline ends came to 10 bases. Per germline, CDR1 SGHAT and CDR2 FQNNGV. The CDR3 bases are TGTGCCAGCAGCTTTAGGAGGGAGACAGATACGCAGTATTTT. This gives the protein CASSFRRETDTQYF.

This clone was observed a few times. The J gene is TRBJ1-1, the V gene TRBV29-1; 9 bases are a match to TRBD1. The CDR3 consists of 13 residues. CDR1 and CDR2 (germline): SQVTM, ANQGSEA. V shed 6 bases and J 5 bases; nucleotides not matched to a gene: 7. CDR3 loop: CSVAGTGKTEAFF. CDR3 in DNA: TGCAGCGTAGCCGGGACAGGGAAGACTGAAGCTTTCTTT. The variable domain in full, with the rest retrieved from reference TRBV29-1 and TRBJ1-1, is SAVISQKPSRDICQRGTSLTIQCQVDSQVTMMFWYRQQPGQSLTLIATANQGSEATYESGFVIDKFPISRPNLTFSTLTVSNMSPEDSSIYLCSVAGTGKTEAFFGQGTRLTVV.

This chain joins TRBV5-8 and TRBJ1-1, with D hard to call. The CDR3 extends over 15 amino acids. V lost 0 bases, J lost 1 base, and 10 bases lay in between. Germline V gene sequence: CDR1 SGHTS, CDR2 YDEGEE. The CDR3 DNA sequence: TGTGCCAGCAGCTTGGCCGGACTCTCGAACACTGAAGCTTTCTTT. Encoded protein: CASSLAGLSNTEAFF.

The chain employs TRBV5-4 and TRBJ2-2; D is unresolved. CDR3 length: 14 amino acids. Germline loops: CDR1 SGHNT, CDR2 YYREEE (reference sequence). V gave up 0 bases and J gave up 5 bases, with 8 bases separating them. CDR3 protein: CASSLAGVTGELFF. CDR3 in DNA: TGTGCCAGCAGCTTGGCGGGTGTAACCGGGGAGCTGTTTTTT.

V gene TRBV11-1 combines with J gene TRBJ2-2; D gene ambiguous. Germline values: CDR1 SGHAT, CDR2 FQDESV (reference sequence). Trimming pared 1 base from V and 4 bases from J, leaving 7 bases between. The CDR3 spans 14 residues. The CDR3 reads CASSLGSGTGELFF. CDR3 coding DNA: TGTGCCAGCAGCTTAGGCTCGGGCACCGGGGAGCTGTTTTTT.

As to this clone: The junction shows a germline mismatch at one end, possibly a read error. The CDR3 protein is CASSLAGDRERNF. The CDR3 DNA follows: TGTGCCAGCAGCTTGGCCGGGGACAGGGAGAGGAACTTC. The chain joins TRBV5-6 to TRBJ2-7, with 9 bases lining up with TRBD1. Germline V lookup: CDR1 SGHDT, CDR2 YYEEEE. The CDR3 contains 13 residues.

The CDR3 nucleotides read TGTGCCAGTAGTCCTCTGACTGGACAGGTCGGCTCCTACGAGCAGTACTTC. Its translation is CASSPLTGQVGSYEQYF. The chain couples TRBV19 to TRBJ2-7; 7 bases are a match to TRBD1. The length of the CDR3 is 17 residues. CDR1 is LNHDA, CDR2 SQIVND, per germline (reference sequence). V trimming: 5 bases; J trimming: 0 bases; junction bases outside the gene matches: 13.

This clone was seen more than once but under ten times. The chain couples TRBV9 to TRBJ2-7; D unclear. CDR3 length: 15 amino acids. Germline-derived CDR1 and CDR2 are SGDLS and YYNGEE. Trimming removed 2 bases from V and 0 bases from J, with 12 bases in between. The CDR3 coding sequence is TGTGCCAGCAGCGTGGATGGGCCGACCTCCTACGAGCAGTACTTC. Its translation: CASSVDGPTSYEQYF.

This sequence joins TRBV2 and TRBJ2-7; 14 bases map to TRBD2. Trimming took 7 bases from V and 5 from J; bases not matched to a gene: 4. CDR3 length: 14 amino acids. The germline CDR1 and CDR2 sequences are SNHLY and FYNNEI. DNA of the CDR3: TGTGCCAGCAAATGGACTAGCGGGGGGAACGAGCAGTACTTC. Its protein is CASKWTSGGNEQYF.

This clone was counted only a few times. The chain couples TRBV6-1 to TRBJ2-5, with a tentative D call TRBD1 (7 bases). CDR3 length: 15 amino acids. Germline V gene lookup returns CDR1 MNHNS and CDR2 SASEGT. Trimming cost V 4 bases and J 1 base, with 13 bases left between them. CDR3 sequence (DNA): TGTGCCAGCAGTGTTCGACAGGGACTCCAAGAGACCCAGTACTTC. This codes for CASSVRQGLQETQYF.

The rearrangement joins TRBV11-2 to TRBJ2-1; D is unclear. The V end lost 6 bases, the J end lost 5 bases, and 8 bases lay between the germline ends. Germline V gene lookup returns CDR1 SGHAT and CDR2 FQNNGV. The length of the CDR3 is 12 residues. CDR3 nucleotides: TGTGCCAGCAGGCGCCAGGACAATGAGCAGTTCTTC. This codes for CASRRQDNEQFF. Together with reference TRBV11-2 and TRBJ2-1, the CDR3 gives the full variable domain: EAGVAQSPRYKIIEKRQSVAFWCNPISGHATLYWYQQILGQGPKLLIQFQNNGVVDDSQLPKDRFSAERLKGVDSTLKIQPAKLEDSAVYLCASRRQDNEQFFGPGTRLTVL.

The gene calls are TRBV6-1 and TRBJ1-6; D is undetermined. The CDR3 length is 13 residues. V shed 8 bases and J shed 7 bases, with 12 bases lying between them. CDR1 MNHNS and CDR2 SASEGT come from the germline V gene. CDR3 DNA: TGTGCCAGCGGAGACCTGATCAATTCACCCCTCCACTTT. This codes for CASGDLINSPLHF.

The chain joins TRBV7-2 to TRBJ1-6; no definite D call. In germline, CDR1 is SGHTA, CDR2 FQGNSA. Trimming pared 1 base from V and 0 bases from J, leaving 7 bases between. The CDR3 is 16 amino acids. The CDR3 loop reads CASSLVTSSYNSPLHF. The CDR3 DNA reads as TGTGCCAGCAGCTTAGTCACTAGCTCCTATAATTCACCCCTCCACTTT.

This chain joins TRBV5-1 and TRBJ1-2, with a weak D call TRBD1 (5 bases). Germline V lookup: CDR1 SGHRS, CDR2 YFSETQ. Trimming took 0 bases from V and 5 from J, leaving 11 bases between them. CDR3 size: 14 residues. CDR3 loop: CASSLEQEGYGYTF. CDR3 DNA sequence: TGCGCCAGCAGCTTGGAGCAGGAGGGGTATGGCTACACCTTC.